The 18 T cell receptor beta chains presented below share a single source sample, sequenced in a study of blood T cell repertoires in COVID-19. Clones were sequenced by immunoSEQ multiplex PCR, and TCRdb holds only the in-frame ones, with some missing. The table shows approximately 330,000 clones, with around 90% occurring only once. Sequencing input: peripheral blood. The receptors originated from a man aged 25-40 years with COVID-19, enrolled during active disease.

This chain joins TRBV28 and TRBJ2-7; the D gene is possibly TRBD1 (6 bases). Deletions cut 11 bases from V and 2 bases from J, with 16 bases between. The CDR3 is 13 residues long. CDR1 MDHEN and CDR2 SYDVKM come from the germline V gene. In nucleotides, the CDR3 is TGTGCCTCAAGGAGACAGGCGCCCTACGAGCAGTACTTC. This codes for CASRRQAPYEQYF.

On this clone itself: In the same sample, other DNA sequences code for this CDR3. V and J are TRBV12-5 and TRBJ2-1; 7 positions agree with TRBD1. J gave up 7 bases and V 7 bases, and 7 bases lay outside the gene matches. Germline V lookup: CDR1 LGHNT, CDR2 FRNRAP. The CDR3 has 13 residues. This chain's CDR3 is CASALGGVNEQFF. The CDR3 DNA reads as TGTGCTAGTGCCTTAGGGGGCGTAAATGAGCAGTTCTTC.

This clone was found once. This rearrangement joins TRBV19 to TRBJ1-1; possibly TRBD1 for D (6 bases). This CDR3 is built from 16 residues. Germline CDR1 and CDR2: LNHDA and SQIVND (reference sequence). Trimming left V 7 bases short and J 4 bases short, with 22 bases between. The CDR3 reads CASIKGEGVVGTEAFF. In DNA, the CDR3 is TGTGCCAGTATCAAGGGGGAAGGGGTAGTAGGCACTGAAGCTTTCTTT.

The chain joins TRBV6-2 or TRBV6-3 to TRBJ2-7, with D unclear. The CDR3 has 12 residues. Per germline, CDR1 MNHEY and CDR2 SVGEGT. The V and J ends lost 2 bases and 5 bases respectively, with 7 bases between them. CDR3 residues: CASSYNGHEQYF. As DNA, the CDR3 is TGTGCCAGCAGTTACAATGGCCACGAGCAGTACTTC.

The chain links TRBV3-1 (or the pseudogene TRBV3-2) to TRBJ2-5, with a possible D match to TRBD1 (6 bases). From germline, CDR1 is LGHDT and CDR2 YNNKEL (reference sequence). This CDR3 comprises 16 residues. The ends were cut back, 2 bases at V and 3 bases at J, with 16 bases in the middle. CDR3 residues: CASSQYRAQREETQYF. The CDR3 coding sequence is TGTGCCAGCAGCCAATACAGGGCCCAACGGGAAGAGACCCAGTACTTC.

The chain has TRBV9 and TRBJ1-3; tentatively, D is TRBD1 (5 bases). Germline V CDR1 and CDR2: SGDLS, YYNGEE. Trimming left V 5 bases short and J 9 bases short, with 12 bases between. The CDR3 extends over 12 amino acids. CDR3 sequence reads: CASRRGGGTIYF. The CDR3 DNA sequence: TGTGCCAGCAGACGAGGCGGGGGCACCATATATTTT.

The V and J genes are TRBV6-4 and TRBJ2-3, with TRBD2 as a possible D gene (7 bases). This CDR3 is 14 amino acids long. The V end lost 2 bases, the J end lost 6 bases, and 12 bases lay between the germline ends. CDR1 is MRHNA and CDR2 is SNTAGT in the germline V gene. Here the CDR3 reads CASSDGGGMDTQYF. The CDR3 bases are TGTGCCAGCAGTGACGGGGGGGGCATGGATACGCAGTATTTT.

This sequence joins TRBV5-1 and TRBJ2-3; D possibly corresponds to TRBD2 (7 bases). Germline V CDR1 and CDR2: SGHRS, YFSETQ. The CDR3 extends over 17 amino acids. V gave up 4 bases and J gave up 2 bases, with 20 bases separating them. The CDR3 loop is CASSPGGGGYLTDTQYF. The CDR3 DNA is TGCGCCAGCAGCCCGGGGGGCGGGGGATACCTCACAGATACGCAGTATTTT.

The chain is built from TRBV7-2 and TRBJ2-1, with TRBD2 matching over 14 bases. The CDR3 consists of 17 residues. V shed 0 bases and J 5 bases; nucleotides not matched to a gene: 3. The germline V gene has CDR1 SGHTA and CDR2 FQGNSA. Written as DNA, the CDR3 is TGTGCCAGCAGCTTAGCGGGACTAGCGGGGGCAGACAATGAGCAGTTCTTC. Protein sequence: CASSLAGLAGADNEQFF.

This sequence joins TRBV7-6 and TRBJ1-3; 10 bases map to TRBD1. V gave up 11 bases and J gave up 4 bases; unmatched junction bases: 8. The CDR3 is made up of 14 amino acids. Germline V gene lookup returns CDR1 SGHVS and CDR2 FNYEAQ. The CDR3 bases are TGTGCCGTTGGGGGACAGGGGAACGGAAACACCATATATTTT. Amino acid sequence: CAVGGQGNGNTIYF.

The chain employs TRBV7-6 and TRBJ2-5; 8 positions match TRBD1. The CDR3 extends over 15 amino acids. Germline-derived CDR1 and CDR2 are SGHVS and FNYEAQ. The trim removed 3 bases at V and 1 base at J, leaving 4 bases unmatched. CDR3 nucleotides: TGTGCCAGCAGCTTGCAGGACAGGGTCCAAGAGACCCAGTACTTC. This codes for CASSLQDRVQETQYF. Full variable domain (rest looked up from reference TRBV7-6 and TRBJ2-5): GAGVSQSPRYKVTKRGQDVALRCDPISGHVSLYWYRQALGQGPEFLTYFNYEAQQDKSGLPNDRFSAERPEGSISTLTIQRTEQRDSAMYRCASSLQDRVQETQYFGPGTRLLVL.

The V and J genes are TRBV5-4 and TRBJ1-2; D uncertain. This CDR3 contains 13 residues. Germline values: CDR1 SGHNT, CDR2 YYREEE (reference sequence). V shed 4 bases and J shed 4 bases, with 11 bases lying between them. CDR3 amino acids: CASSADGSYGYTF. The CDR3 nucleotides are TGTGCCAGCAGCGCGGACGGGAGCTATGGCTACACCTTC.

This clone was detected only once. This chain links TRBV3-1 (or the pseudogene TRBV3-2) with TRBJ2-1, with 14 nucleotides matching TRBD2. V lost 1 base to trimming and J lost 4 bases; unmatched junction nucleotides: 3. The CDR3 is 17 residues long. CDR1 and CDR2 from the germline V gene are LGHDT and YNNKEL (reference sequence). The chain's CDR3 is CASSQGTSGGRYNEQFF. The CDR3 coding sequence is TGTGCCAGCAGCCAAGGGACTAGCGGGGGGCGGTACAATGAGCAGTTCTTC.

The V call is TRBV6-4, the J call TRBJ1-1, with 7 bases lining up with TRBD1. The CDR3 loop spans 13 amino acids. Looked up from germline, CDR1 is MRHNA and CDR2 is SNTAGT. Trimming cost V 2 bases and J 9 bases; bases outside gene matches: 6. The CDR3 DNA is TGTGCCAGCAGTGACGCCGGGACAGCAAAAGCTTTCTTT. This sequence encodes CASSDAGTAKAFF.

This clone came up a few times. The CDR3 DNA follows: TGTGCCACCAGTGATCCGCGGGGGAACACAGATACGCAGTATTTT. This gives the protein CATSDPRGNTDTQYF. The chain joins TRBV24-1 to TRBJ2-3; TRBD2 aligns across 7 bases. This CDR3 comprises 15 residues. In germline, CDR1 is KGHDR, CDR2 SFDVKD. The V and J ends lost 3 bases and 2 bases, in that order; junction bases with no gene match: 4.

The chain is built from TRBV30 and TRBJ1-1; TRBD1 agrees at 7 bases. CDR3 length: 13 residues. The V gene's germline CDR1 is GTSNPN and CDR2 SVGIG (reference sequence). The junction had 10 bases not matched to a gene; V was cut back by 4 bases and J by 8 bases. CDR3 protein: CAWNDRGRREAFF. The CDR3 DNA reads as TGTGCCTGGAATGATAGGGGGCGCCGAGAAGCTTTCTTT.

The J gene is TRBJ2-1, the V gene TRBV6-5; D gene uncertain. Germline V lookup: CDR1 MNHEY, CDR2 SVGAGI. V lost 7 bases and J lost 4, with 14 bases in between. The CDR3 is 14 amino acids. The CDR3 nucleotides are TGTGCCAGCAACCCAGGTCGATGGTACAATGAGCAGTTCTTC. It encodes CASNPGRWYNEQFF.

This clone was counted at least ten times. The CDR3 sequence: CASSPDRIDQPQHF. CDR3 nucleotides: TGTGCCAGCAGCCCGGACAGGATTGATCAGCCCCAGCATTTT. The chain is built from TRBV6-5 and TRBJ1-5; 7 bases agree with TRBD1. The CDR3 is made up of 14 amino acids. The ends lost 6 bases at V and 5 bases at J; junction bases unmatched: 7. Looked up from germline, CDR1 is MNHEY and CDR2 is SVGAGI.